Listed below are T cell receptor beta chains from one sample, sequenced in a study of memory CD4+ T cells and cytomegalovirus serostatus. Method: immunoSEQ multiplex PCR; TCRdb's copy keeps in-frame clones and lacks some. This table has fewer than 35,000 clones, 75% to 85% appearing once. The source material was memory CD4+ T cells from blood. The source of these receptors is an adult in good health and CMV-seronegative. Both conserved end residues are part of each CDR3. D genes are given only for firm matches. Some rows have no size entry. The others give once, few or many, or a class for an expanded clone.

clone_size j_call v_call d_call cdr3_nt cdr3_aa
- TRBJ1-1 TRBV6-6 - TGTGCCAGCAGTTGGGCAGGCCCCAGAGTGACTGAAGCTTTCTTT CASSWAGPRVTEAFF
- TRBJ1-6 TRBV7-2 - TGTGCCAGCAGCGGCCGGGACCGATATAATTCACCCCTCCACTTT CASSGRDRYNSPLHF
- TRBJ2-7 TRBV29-1 TRBD2 TGCAGCGTCGGGGGGGCCTCGGATTACGAGCAGTACTTC CSVGGASDYEQYF
- TRBJ2-5 TRBV29-1 - TGCAGCGGGGGGGACCAAGAGACCCAGTACTTC CSGGDQETQYF
- TRBJ1-5 TRBV19 - TGTGCCAGTAGTATAGCCCCCCGACAAGGTCGAGAGAATCAGCCCCAGCATTTT CASSIAPRQGRENQPQHF
- TRBJ1-1 TRBV6-6 - TGTGCCAGCAGGCCCGGGGGAGCCGAGATGAACACTGAAGCTTTCTTT CASRPGGAEMNTEAFF
- TRBJ2-5 TRBV5-1 TRBD2 TGCGCCAGCAGCTCAGGGACTAGCGGGGGGTCTGGGAAAGAGACCCAGTACTTC CASSSGTSGGSGKETQYF
few TRBJ1-5 TRBV30 - TGTGCCTGGAGTTCCGATAGCAATCAGCCCCAGCATTTT CAWSSDSNQPQHF
few TRBJ1-2 TRBV5-1 TRBD1 TGCGCCAGCGGGACAGGGTTAACTAACTATGGCTACACCTTC CASGTGLTNYGYTF
- TRBJ2-7 TRBV7-9 - TGTGCCAGCAGCTTAGCGGTTAGACCCTACGAGCAGTACTTC CASSLAVRPYEQYF
- TRBJ2-7 TRBV6-1 - TGTGCCAGCAGTGAACGAAAAGTCCCCGAGCAGTACTTC CASSERKVPEQYF
- TRBJ2-7 TRBV12-5 TRBD1 TGTGCTAGTGGTTTGGCCCGACAGGGCGGAGGATCCTACGAGCAGTACTTC CASGLARQGGGSYEQYF
- TRBJ2-7 TRBV19 - TGTGCCAGTAGTACCGCTAACTACGAGCAGTACTTC CASSTANYEQYF
- TRBJ2-2 TRBV14 TRBD2 TGTGCCAGCAGCCAAGATTGGAGCGGGGGGGCGTACGGGGAGCTGTTTTTT CASSQDWSGGAYGELFF
- TRBJ1-1 TRBV19 - TGTGCCAGTAGTATAGCCGAATATTCTGAAGCTTTCTTT CASSIAEYSEAFF
- TRBJ1-5 TRBV19 TRBD1 TGTGCCAGTACCAGGGGGCTCGGTAGCAATCAGCCCCAGCATTTT CASTRGLGSNQPQHF
- TRBJ2-5 TRBV15 TRBD1 TGTGCCACCAGGGGGACAGGGGAGTGGCAAGAGACCCAGTACTTC CATRGTGEWQETQYF
- TRBJ1-4 TRBV6-1 - TGTGCCAGCAGTGCAACACAGGGTTCTAATGAAAAACTGTTTTTT CASSATQGSNEKLFF
- TRBJ2-6 TRBV19 - TGTGCCAGTAGTATGGGGTGGGGTGGTGGGGCCAACGTCCTGACTTTC CASSMGWGGGANVLTF
- TRBJ1-5 TRBV4-1 - TGCGCCAGCAGCCCCGATAGCAATCAGCCCCAGCATTTT CASSPDSNQPQHF
- TRBJ2-7 TRBV2 - TGTGCCAGTGCCTTGGGGTGGCAGTACTTC CASALGWQYF
- TRBJ1-1 TRBV7-6 TRBD1 TGTGCCAGCAGTCCAATGGTACAGGGGGCCGGGGAAGCTTTCTTT CASSPMVQGAGEAFF
- TRBJ1-5 TRBV30 - TGTGCCTGGAGCCCAGATAGCAATCAGCCCCAGCATTTT CAWSPDSNQPQHF
- TRBJ1-6 TRBV4-1 TRBD1 TGCGCCAGCAGCCGCCTGGGACAGGGGGATAGCTCCTATAATTCACCCCTCCACTTT CASSRLGQGDSSYNSPLHF
- TRBJ1-2 TRBV29-1 TRBD1 TGCAGCGTTGTCCCCCAAGGGACAGGGGTGAACTATGGCTACACCTTC CSVVPQGTGVNYGYTF